These 22 T cell receptor beta chains originate from one sample sequenced in a study of blood T cells in healthy people across ages. It was with a sample-barcoded 5' primer and a J-beta primer mix that a second PCR of about 7 to 12 cycles was run. One entry per CDR3 protein results from TCRdb running MiXCR on the 5' RACE reads. This table has roughly 1 million distinct CDR3 sequences, about 25% appearing once. These data also featured in a second study, about T cells of mothers and their children.

Input material: blood. The receptor source for this set is a girl aged 2 to 10 in good health.

V usage is TRBV5-1 and J usage is TRBJ2-1; 11 bases align to TRBD1. The V and J ends lost 4 bases and 0 bases, in that order; junction bases with no gene match: 3. The CDR3 length is 16 residues. Germline V gene lookup returns CDR1 SGHRS and CDR2 YFSETQ. CDR3 nucleotide sequence: TGCGCCAGCAGCAGGACAGGGGGCCCCTCCTACAATGAGCAGTTCTTC. Its translation: CASSRTGGPSYNEQFF.

The V and J genes are TRBV7-2 and TRBJ2-3; 8 bases agree with TRBD2. CDR3 length: 16 amino acids. Germline CDR1 and CDR2: SGHTA and FQGNSA. Losses at the gene ends were 3 bases for V and 1 base for J; bases not matched to a gene: 6. The CDR3 loop reads CASSLAAGGRTDTQYF. The CDR3 DNA reads TGTGCCAGCAGCTTGGCGGCGGGAGGTCGCACAGATACGCAGTATTTT.

This clonotype was detected a few times. This chain uses TRBV7-2 with TRBJ2-7, with 12 nucleotides matching TRBD2. V trimming: 5 bases; J trimming: 7 bases; junction bases outside the gene matches: 9. The CDR3 length is 15 residues. Germline-derived CDR1 and CDR2 are SGHTA and FQGNSA. The CDR3 sequence: CASSPRTSGASEQYF. The CDR3 coding sequence is TGTGCCAGCAGCCCTCGGACTAGCGGGGCGTCTGAGCAGTACTTC.

This chain connects TRBV11-2 to TRBJ2-5; 8 nucleotides agree with TRBD2. J gave up 4 bases and V 3 bases, and 7 bases lay outside the gene matches. CDR1 is SGHAT and CDR2 is FQNNGV in the germline V gene. The CDR3 contains 15 residues. The CDR3 spells CASSFIRGGAETQYF. For the CDR3, the DNA is TGTGCCAGCAGCTTCATCCGGGGGGGGGCAGAGACCCAGTACTTC.

V is TRBV24-1 and J is TRBJ2-5; D is perhaps TRBD2 (6 bases). The CDR3 totals 14 residues. Trimming shortened V by 4 bases and J by 5 bases, and 13 bases separated the two germline ends. CDR1 is KGHDR, CDR2 SFDVKD, per germline. The CDR3 nucleotides read TGTGCCACCAGTGACTCCGGACTAACCGAGACCCAGTACTTC. It translates to CATSDSGLTETQYF.

This rearrangement joins TRBV11-1 to TRBJ2-5; no clear D gene. Near its end, the DNA agrees better with TRBJ2-7, so the J call may be wrong. Germline CDR1 is SGHAT and CDR2 is FQDESV (reference sequence). The CDR3 length is 14 residues. The CDR3 DNA follows: TGTGCCAGCAGTGGGCCACTTTCGACCTACGAGCAGTACTTC. This sequence encodes CASSGPLSTYEQYF.

The chain links TRBV20-1 to TRBJ1-1; a possible D gene is TRBD1 (6 bases). Germline assignment: CDR1 DFQATT and CDR2 SNEGSKA (reference sequence). The CDR3 sequence is 14 residues long. CDR3 in DNA: TGCAGCGCTCGACTCACAGGGCTCGGCACTGAAGCTTTCTTT. This gives the protein CSARLTGLGTEAFF.

This chain joins TRBV28 and TRBJ1-1, with D possibly TRBD1 on 5 matching bases. The CDR3 spans 14 residues. Trimming removed 1 base from V and 4 bases from J, with 10 bases in between. Germline CDR1 is MDHEN and CDR2 is SYDVKM. CDR3 bases: TGTGCCAGCAGTTTATTCGGGAGGGGCACTGAAGCTTTCTTT. Translated: CASSLFGRGTEAFF.

This clonotype has only a few counts. The gene calls are TRBV14 and TRBJ1-1; D not resolved. V was trimmed by 6 bases and J by 4 bases, leaving 15 bases between them. The CDR3 consists of 14 residues. Germline values: CDR1 SGHDN, CDR2 FVKESK. CDR3 loop: CASRSTRLSTEAFF. CDR3 DNA sequence: TGTGCCAGCAGGTCCACTAGGTTGAGCACTGAAGCTTTCTTT. Looking up the rest from reference TRBV14 and TRBJ1-1 gives the full variable domain: EAGVTQFPSHSVIEKGQTVTLRCDPISGHDNLYWYRRVMGKEIKFLLHFVKESKQDESGMPNNRFLAERTGGTYSTLKVQPAELEDSGVYFCASRSTRLSTEAFFGQGTRLTVV.

This clonotype was counted only a few times. V and J are TRBV6-1 and TRBJ2-3, with unresolved D. Germline CDR1 is MNHNS and CDR2 is SASEGT. The V and J ends lost 8 bases and 0 bases respectively, with 21 bases between them. The CDR3 is 17 residues long. The CDR3 loop reads CASQRKTVTSSTDTQYF. The CDR3 bases are TGTGCCAGCCAAAGAAAGACTGTCACCTCTAGCACAGATACGCAGTATTTT.

This rearrangement joins TRBV10-3 to TRBJ2-3; D is possibly TRBD1 (6 bases). The germline V and J ends were trimmed by 3 bases and 4 bases, with 11 bases remaining between them. Germline CDR1 ENHRY, CDR2 SYGVKD. The CDR3 loop spans 14 amino acids. CDR3 in amino acids: CAISDRGFADTQYF. CDR3 sequence (DNA): TGTGCCATCAGTGACAGGGGATTTGCAGATACGCAGTATTTT.

The rearrangement joins TRBV6-6 to TRBJ1-4; the D gene is possibly TRBD1 (5 bases). CDR1 is MNHNY and CDR2 is SVGAGI in the germline V gene (reference sequence). The CDR3 consists of 14 residues. V lost 8 bases and J lost 3, with 13 bases in between. DNA of the CDR3: TGTGCCAGCTGGGAGGGAGGGGCTAATGAAAAACTGTTTTTT. Its protein product is CASWEGGANEKLFF.

V gene TRBV6-1 combines with J gene TRBJ1-5; D remains unclear. Germline V gene data show CDR1 as MNHNS and CDR2 as SASEGT. The V end was cut by 7 bases, the J end by 5 bases, with 9 bases between. The CDR3 length is 12 residues. The CDR3 DNA sequence: TGTGCCAGCACCCAGGCCTATCAGCCCCAGCATTTT. The encoded protein is CASTQAYQPQHF.

This clonotype was counted a few times. The V gene is TRBV29-1, the J gene TRBJ2-6; D not certain. Trimming cost V 4 bases and J 2 bases, with 6 bases left between them. Germline V gene sequence: CDR1 SQVTM, CDR2 ANQGSEA. This CDR3 has 13 residues. This CDR3 reads CSVGGPGANVLTF. The CDR3, as DNA: TGCAGCGTTGGAGGACCTGGGGCCAACGTCCTGACTTTC.

This chain joins TRBV9 and TRBJ2-3; 10 bases fit TRBD2. The V gene end was trimmed by 3 bases and the J gene end by 3 bases; junction bases not matched to a gene: 7. Germline V CDR1 and CDR2: SGDLS, YYNGEE. The CDR3 runs 16 residues. For the CDR3, the DNA is TGTGCCAGCAGCGACGGACTAGCGGAGTTAACAGATACGCAGTATTTT. This encodes CASSDGLAELTDTQYF.

The chain uses TRBV4-1 and TRBJ2-5, with D tentatively TRBD2 (6 bases). The CDR3 totals 19 residues. The germline CDR1 and CDR2 sequences are MGHRA and YSYEKL. The germline V and J ends were trimmed by 1 base and 7 bases, with 28 bases remaining between them. The CDR3 bases are TGCGCCAGCAGCCAAGGGGGCCTACGGGAGAGGTCGAATCGGGGGACCCAGTACTTC. Protein product: CASSQGGLRERSNRGTQYF.

The rearrangement joins TRBV15 to TRBJ1-2; weak D call: TRBD1 (6 bases). This CDR3 has 15 amino acids. Trimming took 5 bases from V and 0 from J, leaving 13 bases between them. CDR1 is LNHNV and CDR2 is YYDKDF in the germline V gene (reference sequence). The CDR3 loop reads CATSPRGVANYGYTF. In DNA form, the CDR3 reads TGTGCCACCAGCCCCAGGGGAGTAGCTAACTATGGCTACACCTTC.

This rearrangement joins TRBV20-1 to TRBJ2-7; TRBD1 might be the D (6 bases). Germline CDR1 and CDR2: DFQATT and SNEGSKA (reference sequence). V was shortened by 3 bases and J by 5 bases, with 14 bases between the two germline ends. CDR3 length: 13 amino acids. For the CDR3, the DNA is TGCAGTGCTAGGAGGCAGGGGCGGAACGAGCAGTACTTC. This sequence encodes CSARRQGRNEQYF.

The chain employs TRBV20-1 and TRBJ2-1; D uncertain. Germline CDR1 and CDR2: DFQATT and SNEGSKA (reference sequence). The CDR3 runs to 17 residues. Trimming took 3 bases from V and 0 from J, leaving 18 bases between them. The CDR3 sequence is CSASAIAGPSSYNEQFF. DNA of the CDR3: TGCAGTGCTAGTGCTATTGCCGGACCGAGCTCCTACAATGAGCAGTTCTTC.

The V call is TRBV24-1, the J call TRBJ1-2; the match to TRBD1 covers 10 bases. CDR1 KGHDR and CDR2 SFDVKD come from the germline V gene. V shed 7 bases and J 3 bases; nucleotides not matched to a gene: 7. This CDR3 region has 15 residues. The CDR3 region is CATRNPTGGDYGYTF. In nucleotides, the CDR3 is TGTGCCACCAGGAACCCGACAGGGGGCGACTATGGCTACACCTTC.

CDR3 coding DNA: TGCAGCGTTGAAGATCTGCAGGGGTATACGGAGACCCAGTACTTC. Translation: CSVEDLQGYTETQYF. This chain joins TRBV29-1 and TRBJ2-5; D is perhaps TRBD1 (6 bases). Germline loops: CDR1 SQVTM, CDR2 ANQGSEA. The CDR3 extends over 15 amino acids. The V end lost 0 bases, the J end lost 5 bases, and 16 bases lay between the germline ends. Full variable domain (rest looked up from reference TRBV29-1 and TRBJ2-5): SAVISQKPSRDICQRGTSLTIQCQVDSQVTMMFWYRQQPGQSLTLIATANQGSEATYESGFVIDKFPISRPNLTFSTLTVSNMSPEDSSIYLCSVEDLQGYTETQYFGPGTRLLVL.

This clonotype was counted only a few times. J is TRBJ2-5 and V is TRBV5-1, with 7 bases lining up with TRBD1. With the DNA end fitting TRBJ2-7 better, the J assignment may be wrong. CDR1 and CDR2 from the germline V gene are SGHRS and YFSETQ. The CDR3 length is 16 residues. The CDR3, as DNA: TGCGCCAGCAGCGCTACCCCCGGGGACAGCTCCTACGAGCAGTACTTC. Translated: CASSATPGDSSYEQYF.